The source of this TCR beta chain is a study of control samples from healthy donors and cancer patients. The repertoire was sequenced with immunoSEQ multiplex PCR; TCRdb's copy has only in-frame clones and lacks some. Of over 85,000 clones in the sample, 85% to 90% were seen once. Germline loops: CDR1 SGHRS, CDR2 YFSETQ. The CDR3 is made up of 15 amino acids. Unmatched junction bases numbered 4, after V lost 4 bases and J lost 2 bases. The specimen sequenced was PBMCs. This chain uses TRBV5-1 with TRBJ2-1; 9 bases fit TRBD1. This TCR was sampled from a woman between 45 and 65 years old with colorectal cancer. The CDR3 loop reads CASSQTGGPYNEQFF. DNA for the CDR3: TGCGCCAGCAGCCAAACAGGGGGCCCCTACAATGAGCAGTTCTTC. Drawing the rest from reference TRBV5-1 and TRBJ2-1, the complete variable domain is KAGVTQTPRYLIKTRGQQVTLSCSPISGHRSVSWYQQTPGQGLQFLFEYFSETQRNKGNFPGRFSGRQFSNSRSEMNVSTLELGDSALYLCASSQTGGPYNEQFFGPGTRLTVL.